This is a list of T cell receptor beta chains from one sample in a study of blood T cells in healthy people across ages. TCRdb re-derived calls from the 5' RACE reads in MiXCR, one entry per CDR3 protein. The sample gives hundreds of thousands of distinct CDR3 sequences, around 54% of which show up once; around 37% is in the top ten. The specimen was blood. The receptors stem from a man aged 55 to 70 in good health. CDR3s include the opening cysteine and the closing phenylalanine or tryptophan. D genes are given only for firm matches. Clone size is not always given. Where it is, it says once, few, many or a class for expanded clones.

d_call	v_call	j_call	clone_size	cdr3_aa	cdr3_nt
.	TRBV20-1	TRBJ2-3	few	CSARLSGRTDTQYF	TGCAGTGCTAGACTTAGCGGACGCACAGATACGCAGTATTTT
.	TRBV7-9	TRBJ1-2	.	CASSPQDGAGGYTF	TGTGCCAGCAGCCCCCAAGATGGGGCAGGAGGCTACACCTTC
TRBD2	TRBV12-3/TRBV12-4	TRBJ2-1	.	CASSFPGGGAREQFF	TGTGCCAGCAGTTTCCCTGGCGGGGGGGCCAGGGAGCAGTTCTTC
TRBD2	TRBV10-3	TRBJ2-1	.	CAISGGTVSYNEQFF	TGTGCCATCAGCGGGGGGACCGTCTCCTACAATGAGCAGTTCTTC
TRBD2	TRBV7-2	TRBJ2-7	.	CASRVLAGGPYEQYF	TGTGCCAGCAGGGTACTAGCGGGGGGGCCCTACGAGCAGTACTTC
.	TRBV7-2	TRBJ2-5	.	CASSRMRRNEQYF	TGTGCCAGCAGCCGAATGCGGAGGAATGAGCAGTACTTC
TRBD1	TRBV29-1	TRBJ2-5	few	CSVLPGQGAETQYF	TGCAGCGTTCTTCCGGGACAGGGGGCTGAGACCCAGTACTTC
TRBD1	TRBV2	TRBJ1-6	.	CASSEDGTGGYSPLHF	TGTGCCAGCAGTGAAGATGGGACAGGGGGATATTCACCCCTCCACTTT
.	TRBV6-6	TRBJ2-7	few	CASSAGTASYEQYF	TGTGCCAGCAGCGCCGGGACGGCATCCTACGAGCAGTACTTC
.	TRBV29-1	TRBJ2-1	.	CSVSASYNEQFF	TGCAGCGTTTCCGCCTCCTACAATGAGCAGTTCTTC
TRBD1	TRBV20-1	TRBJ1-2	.	CSARDRDRGEDGYTF	TGCAGTGCTAGAGATAGGGACAGGGGCGAGGATGGCTACACCTTC
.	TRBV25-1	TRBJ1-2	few	CASSPGRGGYTF	TGTGCCAGCAGTCCAGGGAGGGGTGGCTACACCTTC
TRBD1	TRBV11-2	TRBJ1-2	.	CASSPGQGIHTF	TGTGCCAGCAGCCCGGGACAGGGGATCCACACCTTC
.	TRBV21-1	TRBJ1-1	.	CASSKFGRAEDTEAFF	TGTGCCAGCAGCAAATTTGGGAGGGCGGAGGACACTGAAGCTTTCTTT
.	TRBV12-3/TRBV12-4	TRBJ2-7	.	CASSSLVNYEQYF	TGTGCCAGCAGTAGTCTCGTCAACTACGAGCAGTACTTC
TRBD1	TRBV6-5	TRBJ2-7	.	CASKTGTAGYEQYF	TGTGCCAGCAAGACCGGGACAGCCGGATACGAGCAGTACTTC
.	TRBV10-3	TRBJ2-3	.	CAISEGDIRTDTQYF	TGTGCCATCAGTGAGGGGGACATCCGCACAGATACGCAGTATTTT
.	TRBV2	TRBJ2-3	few	CASSEEDTQYF	TGTGCCAGCAGTGAGGAGGATACGCAGTATTTT
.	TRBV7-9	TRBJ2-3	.	CASSFDSVSTDTQYF	TGTGCCAGCAGCTTTGACAGCGTAAGCACAGATACGCAGTATTTT
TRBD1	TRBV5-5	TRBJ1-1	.	CASSSPGQGSTEAFF	TGTGCCAGCAGCTCGCCGGGACAGGGGAGCACTGAAGCTTTCTTT
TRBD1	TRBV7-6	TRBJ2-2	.	CASSLGTGMNTGELFF	TGTGCCAGCAGCTTGGGGACAGGGATGAACACCGGGGAGCTGTTTTTT
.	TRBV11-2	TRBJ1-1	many	CASSSVGVNTEAFF	TGTGCCAGCAGCTCAGTGGGGGTGAACACTGAAGCTTTCTTT
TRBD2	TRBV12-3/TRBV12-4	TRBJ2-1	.	CASSQSGVFWSGGVNEQFF	TGTGCCAGCAGCCAGTCGGGGGTATTTTGGAGCGGGGGTGTCAATGAGCAGTTCTTC
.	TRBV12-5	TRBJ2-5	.	CASGLVLGGAETQYF	TGTGCTAGTGGTTTGGTACTCGGGGGTGCGGAGACCCAGTACTTC
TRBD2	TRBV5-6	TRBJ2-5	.	CASSLAIGRGGQETQYF	TGTGCCAGCAGCTTGGCCATCGGGAGGGGAGGCCAAGAGACCCAGTACTTC
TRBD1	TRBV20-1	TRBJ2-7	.	CSASGTGIPYEQYF	TGCAGTGCTAGCGGGACAGGGATCCCCTACGAGCAGTACTTC
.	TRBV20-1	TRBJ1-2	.	CSATGAVSNYGYTF	TGCAGTGCAACTGGGGCAGTTTCTAACTATGGCTACACCTTC
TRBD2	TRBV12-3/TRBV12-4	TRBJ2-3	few	CASPPGLAGGKGTDTQYF	TGTGCCAGCCCTCCGGGACTAGCGGGGGGCAAGGGTACAGATACGCAGTATTTT
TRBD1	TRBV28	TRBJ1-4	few	CASTKPTGYATWDNEKLFF	TGTGCCAGCACCAAACCGACAGGGTATGCTACTTGGGATAATGAAAAACTGTTTTTT
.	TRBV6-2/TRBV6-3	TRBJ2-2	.	CASSYPNLASYTGELFF	TGTGCCAGCAGTTACCCGAATTTAGCGTCATACACCGGGGAGCTGTTTTTT
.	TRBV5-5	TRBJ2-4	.	CASSPKGSSYNEQYF	TGTGCCAGCAGCCCCAAGGGTAGCTCCTACAATGAGCAGTACTTC
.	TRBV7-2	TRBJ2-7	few	CASSQGPSSYEQYF	TGTGCCAGCAGCCAGGGACCGAGCTCCTACGAGCAGTACTTC
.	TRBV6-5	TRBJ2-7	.	CASSSSPALSYEQYF	TGTGCCAGCAGCTCCTCCCCGGCCCTCTCCTACGAGCAGTACTTC
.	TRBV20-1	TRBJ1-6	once	CSANKGGESPLHF	TGCAGTGCTAATAAGGGTGGGGAATCACCCCTCCACTTT
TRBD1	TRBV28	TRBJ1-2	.	CASSDRVHGYTF	TGTGCCAGCAGCGACAGGGTGCATGGCTACACCTTC
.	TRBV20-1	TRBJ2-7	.	CSASYGSRDEQYF	TGCAGTGCTAGTTATGGTAGCCGTGACGAGCAGTACTTC
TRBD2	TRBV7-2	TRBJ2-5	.	CASSLMLAGGKETQYF	TGTGCCAGCAGCTTAATGCTAGCGGGGGGGAAAGAGACCCAGTACTTC
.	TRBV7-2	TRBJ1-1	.	CASSLEWTEAFF	TGTGCCAGCAGCTTAGAGTGGACTGAAGCTTTCTTT
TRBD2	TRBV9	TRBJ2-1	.	CASSVLAGGRGYNEQFF	TGTGCCAGCAGCGTTCTAGCGGGGGGGCGGGGCTACAATGAGCAGTTCTTC
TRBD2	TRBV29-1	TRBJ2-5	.	CSVGASGGETQYF	TGCAGCGTTGGGGCTAGCGGGGGGGAGACCCAGTACTTC
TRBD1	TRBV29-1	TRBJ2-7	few	CSVATTGGTYEQYF	TGCAGCGTGGCAACGACAGGGGGAACCTACGAGCAGTACTTC
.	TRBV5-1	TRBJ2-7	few	CASSLEGTLYEQYF	TGCGCCAGCAGCTTGGAGGGGACTTTATACGAGCAGTACTTC